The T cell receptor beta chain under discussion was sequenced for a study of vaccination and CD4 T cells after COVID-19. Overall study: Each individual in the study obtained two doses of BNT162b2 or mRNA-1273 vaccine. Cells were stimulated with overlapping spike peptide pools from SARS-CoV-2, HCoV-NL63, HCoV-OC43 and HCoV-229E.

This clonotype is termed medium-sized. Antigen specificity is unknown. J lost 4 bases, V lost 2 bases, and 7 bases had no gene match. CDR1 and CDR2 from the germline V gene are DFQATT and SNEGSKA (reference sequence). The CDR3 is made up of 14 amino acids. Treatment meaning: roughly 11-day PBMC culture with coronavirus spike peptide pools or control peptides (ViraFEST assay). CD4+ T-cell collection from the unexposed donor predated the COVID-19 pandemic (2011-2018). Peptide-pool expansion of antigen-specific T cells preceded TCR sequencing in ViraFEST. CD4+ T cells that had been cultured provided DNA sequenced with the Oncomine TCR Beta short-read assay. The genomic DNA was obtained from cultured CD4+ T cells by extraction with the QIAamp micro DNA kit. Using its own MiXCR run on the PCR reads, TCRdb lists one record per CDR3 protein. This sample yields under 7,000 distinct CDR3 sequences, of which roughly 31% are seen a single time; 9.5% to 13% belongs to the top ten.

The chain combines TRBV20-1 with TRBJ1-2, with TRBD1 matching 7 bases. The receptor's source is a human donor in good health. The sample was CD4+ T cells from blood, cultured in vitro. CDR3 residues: CSARILQGSYGYTF. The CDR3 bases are TGCAGTGCTAGAATACTACAGGGGTCCTATGGCTACACCTTC.